This T cell receptor beta chain emerged from a study of T-cell reconstitution after alpha-beta-depleted transplantation in children. The length of the CDR3 is 15 residues. The ends were cut back, 2 bases at V and 7 bases at J, with 15 bases in the middle. Looked up from germline, CDR1 is SGHTA and CDR2 is FQGNSA. Researchers prepared the TCRbeta library using unique molecular identifiers, the study reports. TCRdb called the PCR reads again in MiXCR, with one record for every CDR3 protein. The data hold about 400,000 distinct CDR3 sequences, with 20% observed a single time. This TCR was recovered from a human donor who donated a stem cell graft to a child with acute myeloid leukemia. The specimen comprised PBMCs from the stem cell graft donor, sampled from the stem cell graft. The chain employs TRBV7-2 and TRBJ1-3, with D hard to call. CDR3 in DNA: TGTGCCAGCAGCTTATCTAACAGATTGGGCAACACCATATATTTT. As protein: CASSLSNRLGNTIYF.